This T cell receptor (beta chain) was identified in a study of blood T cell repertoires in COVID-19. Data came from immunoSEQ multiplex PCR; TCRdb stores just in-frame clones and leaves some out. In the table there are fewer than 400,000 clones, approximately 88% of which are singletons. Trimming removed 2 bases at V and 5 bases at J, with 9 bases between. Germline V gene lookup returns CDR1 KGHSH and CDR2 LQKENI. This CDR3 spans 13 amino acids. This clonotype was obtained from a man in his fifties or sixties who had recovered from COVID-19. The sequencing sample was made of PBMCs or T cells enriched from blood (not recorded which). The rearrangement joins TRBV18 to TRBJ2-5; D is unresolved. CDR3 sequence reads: CASSPSLSETQYF. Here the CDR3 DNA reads TGTGCCAGCTCACCATCCTTAAGCGAGACCCAGTACTTC.